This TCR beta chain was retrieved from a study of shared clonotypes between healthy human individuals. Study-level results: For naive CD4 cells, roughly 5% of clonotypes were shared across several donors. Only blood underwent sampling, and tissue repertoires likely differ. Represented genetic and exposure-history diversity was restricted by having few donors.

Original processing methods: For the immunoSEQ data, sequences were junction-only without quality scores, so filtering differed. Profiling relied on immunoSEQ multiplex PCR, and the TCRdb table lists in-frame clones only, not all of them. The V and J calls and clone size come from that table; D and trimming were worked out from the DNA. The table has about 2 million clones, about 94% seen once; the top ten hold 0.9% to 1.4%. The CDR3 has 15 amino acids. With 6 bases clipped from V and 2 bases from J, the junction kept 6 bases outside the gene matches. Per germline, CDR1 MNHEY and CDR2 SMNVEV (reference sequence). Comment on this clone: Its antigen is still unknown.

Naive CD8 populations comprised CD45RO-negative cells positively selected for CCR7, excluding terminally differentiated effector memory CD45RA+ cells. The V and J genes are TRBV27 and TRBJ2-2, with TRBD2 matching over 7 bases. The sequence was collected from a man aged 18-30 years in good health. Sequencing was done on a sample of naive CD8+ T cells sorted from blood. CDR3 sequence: CASRVAGPNTGELFF. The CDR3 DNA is TGTGCCAGCAGGGTAGCGGGTCCTAACACCGGGGAGCTGTTTTTT.